This T cell receptor (beta chain) stems from a study of radiation and T cells in renal cell carcinoma. There are 16 residues in the CDR3. In germline, CDR1 is SEHNR, CDR2 FQNEAQ (reference sequence). The V and J ends lost 5 bases and 4 bases, in that order; junction bases with no gene match: 4. Overall study findings and caveats: Without pretreatment biopsies, baseline tumor clonotype presence was undetermined. Top tumor clonotypes rose in blood 2 weeks post-radiation, then contracted.

Only one count was recorded for this clone. No antigen is known for it. Generated by immunoSEQ multiplex PCR, the TCRdb table keeps only in-frame clones and is missing some. The top ten clones hold roughly 8% of a sample with roughly 100,000 clones, approximately 86% of them seen once. The sample's time point: baseline pretreatment blood. Noted treatment: 15 Gy SBRT to primary tumor, nephrectomy 4 weeks later. After SBRT, blood was collected at 2 and 4 weeks, plus baseline. Clear cell pathology was present in this patient's renal cell carcinoma. The clonotype originates from a man aged 45-65 years with renal cell carcinoma. The chain has TRBV7-9 and TRBJ2-1, with 14 bases aligning to TRBD2. This specimen was blood, taken from a patient whose treatment included radiotherapy and nephrectomy. The CDR3: CASSRTSGGTYNEQFF. Written as DNA, the CDR3 is TGTGCCAGCAGCCGGACTAGCGGGGGGACATACAATGAGCAGTTCTTC.